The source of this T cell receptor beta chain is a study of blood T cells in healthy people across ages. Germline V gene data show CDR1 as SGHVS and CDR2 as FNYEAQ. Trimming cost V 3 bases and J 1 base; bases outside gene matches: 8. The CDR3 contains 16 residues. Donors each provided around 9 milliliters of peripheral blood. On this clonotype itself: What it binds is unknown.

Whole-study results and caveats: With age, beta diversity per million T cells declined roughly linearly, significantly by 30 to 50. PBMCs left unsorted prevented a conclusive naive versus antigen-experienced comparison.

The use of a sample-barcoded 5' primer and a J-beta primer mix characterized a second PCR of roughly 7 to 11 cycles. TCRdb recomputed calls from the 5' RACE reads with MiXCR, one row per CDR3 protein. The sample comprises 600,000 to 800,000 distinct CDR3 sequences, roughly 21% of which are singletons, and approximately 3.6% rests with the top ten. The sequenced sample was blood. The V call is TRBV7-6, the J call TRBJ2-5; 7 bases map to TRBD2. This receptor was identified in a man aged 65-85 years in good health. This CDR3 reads CASSFSSGTTQETQYF. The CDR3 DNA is TGTGCCAGCAGCTTCTCGAGCGGGACTACCCAAGAGACCCAGTACTTC.